Presented here are 24 T cell receptor beta chains from one specimen sequenced in a study of blood T cell repertoires in COVID-19. Here immunoSEQ multiplex PCR was the method, and the copy in TCRdb shows in-frame clones only, minus some. The sample records 250,000 or so clones, about 90% being singletons. The sequencing sample was made of PBMCs or T cells enriched from blood (not recorded which). The source is a man younger than 45 who had recovered from COVID-19.

The chain uses TRBV3-1 (or the pseudogene TRBV3-2) and TRBJ2-3; 8 bases agree with TRBD1. The CDR3 totals 13 residues. From germline, CDR1 is LGHDT and CDR2 YNNKEL (reference sequence). Trimming at V came to 1 base and at J to 9 bases, leaving 3 bases not matched to a gene. CDR3 DNA sequence: TGTGCCAGCAGCCAAGCTACAGGGGGAACGCAGTATTTT. Protein: CASSQATGGTQYF.

CDR3 region: CASSSSGRVFSYEQYF. CDR3 DNA sequence: TGTGCCAGCAGTTCATCGGGCCGTGTATTCTCCTACGAGCAGTACTTC. The rearrangement joins TRBV27 to TRBJ2-7; the D is unclear. The ends were cut back, 4 bases at V and 0 bases at J, with 16 bases in the middle. The CDR3 runs to 16 residues. CDR1 is MNHEY, CDR2 SMNVEV, per germline (reference sequence).

The chain links TRBV19 to TRBJ1-2, with unresolved D. The CDR3 extends over 13 amino acids. Per germline, CDR1 LNHDA and CDR2 SQIVND (reference sequence). V dropped 4 bases and J dropped 2 bases, with 8 bases sitting between them. The DNA of the CDR3 is TGTGCCAGTAGTAGCGGGTGGAACTATGGCTACACCTTC. Translated: CASSSGWNYGYTF.

The chain couples TRBV3-1 (or the pseudogene TRBV3-2) to TRBJ2-7; the D is unclear. Germline loops: CDR1 LGHDT, CDR2 YNNKEL (reference sequence). Trimming left V 1 base short and J 2 bases short, with 12 bases between. The CDR3 sequence is 15 residues long. CDR3 region: CASSQVTSGPYEQYF. The DNA of the CDR3 is TGTGCCAGCAGCCAAGTTACTTCTGGGCCCTACGAGCAGTACTTC.

In this sample, this clone turned up once. The V gene is TRBV7-9, the J gene TRBJ2-1, with TRBD2 identical over 7 bases. CDR1 SEHNR and CDR2 FQNEAQ come from the germline V gene (reference sequence). The junction had 7 bases not matched to a gene; V was cut back by 5 bases and J by 3 bases. CDR3 length: 15 amino acids. CDR3 sequence reads: CASSPGGGGYNEQFF. CDR3 sequence (DNA): TGTGCCAGCAGCCCTGGCGGGGGAGGCTACAATGAGCAGTTCTTC.

J is TRBJ2-1 and V is TRBV28; a possible D gene is TRBD2 (6 bases). CDR3 size: 21 residues. CDR1 and CDR2 from the germline V gene are MDHEN and SYDVKM. V dropped 5 bases and J dropped 0 bases, with 29 bases sitting between them. CDR3 residues: CASSPHYRPPSVRTSYNEQFF. Here the CDR3 DNA reads TGTGCCAGCAGTCCCCACTACCGACCCCCTAGCGTAAGGACCTCCTACAATGAGCAGTTCTTC.

The chain links TRBV5-1 to TRBJ2-3; 9 bases agree with TRBD2. Unmatched junction bases numbered 7, after V lost 5 bases and J lost 3 bases. Per the germline V gene, CDR1 is SGHRS and CDR2 is YFSETQ. This CDR3 is 15 amino acids long. For the CDR3, the DNA is TGCGCCAGCAGTGCTAGCGGGACACGGACAGATACGCAGTATTTT. This translates into CASSASGTRTDTQYF.

The rearrangement joins TRBV19 to TRBJ2-7, with TRBD2 identical over 7 bases. The CDR3 is made up of 17 amino acids. Germline V lookup: CDR1 LNHDA, CDR2 SQIVND (reference sequence). V lost 3 bases to trimming and J lost 1 base; unmatched junction nucleotides: 12. The DNA of the CDR3 is TGTGCCAGTAGTATCTCGGCTAGCGGCATTGGTTCCTACGAGCAGTACTTC. Translation gives CASSISASGIGSYEQYF.

The gene calls are TRBV28 and TRBJ2-2, with D possibly matching TRBD1 (6 bases). This CDR3 spans 15 amino acids. V was trimmed by 5 bases and J by 3 bases, leaving 13 bases between them. Germline CDR1 and CDR2: MDHEN and SYDVKM. CDR3 nucleotides: TGTGCCAGCAGTACTAGGACAGCTTACACCGGGGAGCTGTTTTTT. Translated: CASSTRTAYTGELFF.

The chain carries TRBV5-1 and TRBJ2-7, with 7 bases fitting TRBD1. CDR1 is SGHRS and CDR2 is YFSETQ in the germline V gene. CDR3 length equals 12 residues. The V and J ends lost 7 bases and 4 bases, in that order; junction bases with no gene match: 5. Here the CDR3 reads CASADREYEQYF. The CDR3 coding sequence is TGCGCCAGCGCCGACAGGGAGTACGAGCAGTACTTC.

This clone was recorded a few times. The chain is built from TRBV2 and TRBJ2-5, with 12 bases aligning to TRBD2. Germline CDR1 is SNHLY and CDR2 is FYNNEI. J was trimmed by 4 bases and V by 3 bases; bases with no gene match: 9. The CDR3 length is 17 residues. The CDR3 sequence is CASSDGTSGLGRETQYF. CDR3 in DNA: TGTGCCAGCAGTGACGGGACTAGCGGGTTAGGCCGAGAGACCCAGTACTTC.

The chain carries TRBV7-6 and TRBJ2-5; TRBD1 matches at 9 bases. Germline V lookup: CDR1 SGHVS, CDR2 FNYEAQ. The CDR3 runs 15 residues. V lost 4 bases and J lost 5; bases outside the gene matches: 8. For the CDR3, the DNA is TGTGCCAGCAGCTACCGGGACAGGGCGCCGGAGACCCAGTACTTC. Protein: CASSYRDRAPETQYF.

The rearrangement uses TRBV7-2 and TRBJ2-3; perhaps TRBD2 as D (7 bases). The CDR3 totals 16 residues. Deletions cut 5 bases from V and 6 bases from J, with 21 bases between. The germline gives CDR1 SGHTA, CDR2 FQGNSA. The CDR3 reads CASSPRRGGLGDTQYF. In DNA form, the CDR3 reads TGTGCCAGCAGCCCACGTAGGGGGGGCCTAGGCGATACGCAGTATTTT.

In this sample, this clone turned up a few times. This sequence joins TRBV9 and TRBJ2-7, with 8 nucleotides matching TRBD2. The germline gives CDR1 SGDLS, CDR2 YYNGEE. The CDR3 runs to 14 residues. With V trimmed by 0 bases and J by 3 bases, 2 bases remained unmatched. Written as DNA, the CDR3 is TGTGCCAGCAGCGTAGGCCGGGAGGGCTACGAGCAGTACTTC. This sequence encodes CASSVGREGYEQYF. The whole variable domain, remainder taken from reference TRBV9 and TRBJ2-7, is DSGVTQTPKHLITATGQRVTLRCSPRSGDLSVYWYQQSLDQGLQFLIQYYNGEERAKGNILERFSAQQFPDLHSELNLSSLELGDSALYFCASSVGREGYEQYFGPGTRLTVT.

V is TRBV27 and J is TRBJ2-1; possibly TRBD2 for D (5 bases). The CDR3 length is 15 residues. Trimming pared 5 bases from V and 0 bases from J, leaving 11 bases between. Per germline, CDR1 MNHEY and CDR2 SMNVEV (reference sequence). This CDR3 reads CASSLTGLSYNEQFF. CDR3 bases: TGTGCCAGCAGTCTTACCGGACTCTCCTACAATGAGCAGTTCTTC.

The V gene is TRBV5-1, the J gene TRBJ2-1; 7 nucleotides match TRBD1. This CDR3 comprises 16 residues. CDR1 SGHRS and CDR2 YFSETQ come from the germline V gene. After removal of 4 bases from V and 4 bases from J, the junction contained 11 bases not matched to a gene. DNA of the CDR3: TGCGCCAGCAGCCTTCTTCCCGGGACAGCTTACAATGAGCAGTTCTTC. Translated, it gives CASSLLPGTAYNEQFF.

The chain couples TRBV27 to TRBJ2-3, with D unclear. This CDR3 spans 13 amino acids. Germline V gives CDR1 MNHEY, CDR2 SMNVEV (reference sequence). V dropped 6 bases and J dropped 5 bases, with 12 bases sitting between them. The chain's CDR3 is CASRLAPGDTQYF. The CDR3 DNA follows: TGTGCCAGCAGGCTGGCGCCGGGAGATACGCAGTATTTT.

The chain carries TRBV2 and TRBJ1-1; 7 positions agree with TRBD1. The CDR3 is 12 amino acids. The ends lost 7 bases at V and 7 bases at J; junction bases unmatched: 6. Germline assignment: CDR1 SNHLY and CDR2 FYNNEI. This CDR3 reads CASTQGTDEAFF. For the CDR3, the DNA is TGTGCCAGCACCCAAGGGACAGATGAAGCTTTCTTT.

The J gene is TRBJ1-1, the V gene TRBV10-3; TRBD1 is a possible D gene (5 bases). The CDR3 totals 12 residues. V was pared by 11 bases and J by 3 bases, with 13 bases between. Germline assignment: CDR1 ENHRY and CDR2 SYGVKD. The CDR3 sequence: CASEGGDTEAFF. The CDR3 DNA follows: TGTGCCTCCGAAGGAGGGGACACTGAAGCTTTCTTT.

Here the CDR3 reads CASSWGHYEQYF. The CDR3 coding sequence is TGTGCCAGCAGCTGGGGACATTACGAGCAGTACTTC. The rearrangement uses TRBV7-9 and TRBJ2-7, with D maybe TRBD1 (6 bases). CDR1 and CDR2 from the germline V gene are SEHNR and FQNEAQ (reference sequence). The CDR3 length is 12 residues. Trimming took off 4 bases at V and 4 bases at J, with 8 bases between the two ends.

This clone was detected once. The chain combines TRBV5-4 with TRBJ2-5, with 7 positions matching TRBD2. This CDR3 has 19 residues. The germline CDR1 and CDR2 sequences are SGHNT and YYREEE (reference sequence). V dropped 4 bases and J dropped 5; count of bases not matched to a gene: 23. The CDR3 region has the DNA TGTGCCAGCAGCCCGGGGTCGTCTAGCGGAGCCCCGGCCCAGGAGACCCAGTACTTC. The encoded protein is CASSPGSSSGAPAQETQYF.

The V call is TRBV3-1 (or the pseudogene TRBV3-2), the J call TRBJ1-2; TRBD1 might be the D (5 bases). V shed 3 bases and J shed 2 bases, with 10 bases lying between them. The germline gives CDR1 LGHDT, CDR2 YNNKEL (reference sequence). This CDR3 region has 14 residues. The CDR3, as DNA: TGTGCCAGCAGCCAGGCGGGGGTAAACTATGGCTACACCTTC. Its translation is CASSQAGVNYGYTF.

The CDR3 loop is CAWSWLAGVNEQYF. CDR3 coding DNA: TGTGCCTGGAGTTGGCTAGCGGGAGTGAACGAGCAGTACTTC. The chain recombines TRBV30 with TRBJ2-7, with 10 bases that match TRBD2. CDR3 size: 14 residues. After removal of 2 bases from V and 5 bases from J, the junction contained 6 bases not matched to a gene. CDR1 GTSNPN and CDR2 SVGIG come from the germline V gene (reference sequence).

The gene calls are TRBV3-1 (or the pseudogene TRBV3-2) and TRBJ1-3; the D is unclear. The CDR3 is 16 amino acids. Germline values: CDR1 LGHDT, CDR2 YNNKEL (reference sequence). With 3 bases removed from V and 0 bases from J, the gap between germline ends came to 12 bases. CDR3 amino acids: CASSHFSGSSGNTIYF. In DNA, the CDR3 is TGTGCCAGCAGCCATTTTAGCGGGAGCTCTGGAAACACCATATATTTT.